This note documents a single T cell receptor (beta chain) sequence. This clone showed up just once. No cognate antigen has been identified for it. An end of the junction does not agree with germline; a read error may underlie this. The donors were healthy, HIV-negative adults with no recently reported acute infections or vaccinations. All donors were Caucasian adults living in Nashville, Tennessee, USA. CD4+ T cells were enriched through magnetic negative selection, after which naive cells were positively selected on CD45RA and the remaining negative fraction served as the memory subset. Blood was obtained by leukapheresis, after which PBMCs were separated by Ficoll-Histopaque density gradient centrifugation and cryopreserved in liquid nitrogen vapor phase. Purity and quantity of every magnetically sorted T cell population were checked by analytical flow cytometry. From each sorted fraction, genomic DNA was isolated and quantified by UV absorbance on a Nanodrop 2000c.

This specimen comes from a study of shared clonotypes between healthy human individuals (dated by TCRdb to the early 2020s). About the study as a whole: The cohort comprised a couple of women and three men aged 18 to 49 years. Per donor, leukapheresis produced somewhere between about 0.8 and 9.5 billion PBMCs. Libraries were prepared and TCR repertoires were sequenced by different laboratories using diverse techniques, in order to increase sequencing depth and limit assay-specific biases. For each donor, three plates each were used for CD4 naive and CD4 memory, two plates were used for CD8 naive, and one plate was used for CD8 memory. The study deeply sequenced blood TCR repertoires of five healthy adults to estimate repertoire size and the extent of clonotype sharing between individuals.

Using the deep immunoSEQ assay, TCR CDR3 regions were amplified from genomic DNA by multiplex PCR. Genomic DNA extracted from each cell subset was distributed evenly over all wells of several immunoSEQ 96-well plates, and each plate served as one replicate. Each replicate PCR for sorted subsets received about 180 ng genomic DNA, equal to around 32,000 T cell genomes. Purified libraries were measured with a Qubit 3.0 fluorometer, size-checked on a Bioanalyzer 2100, and measured again with the KAPA Library Quantification kit. Each immunoSEQ 96-well plate was sequenced on its own single-read 150-cycle Illumina NextSeq 550 flow cell. In the authors' own workflow: The immunoSEQ output contained only junctional sequences without quality scores, so filtering could not match that applied to full-length reads. To assign V/J genes and CDR3, sequences were annotated against IMGT germline references using PyIR, a Python wrapper for IgBLAST v1.9. Any read was removed if the V/J assignment was weak (E-value above 1e-6), the CDR3 was missing, or the read contained stop codons, out-of-frame junctions, or ambiguous translated residues. V3J clonotypes were defined as sequences sharing an identical inferred V gene, J gene, and CDR3 amino acid sequence. Percentage overlap between repertoires was computed as shared unique clonotypes divided by the size of the smaller repertoire. Repertoire richness was assessed with RTK rarefaction, the Chao1 estimator, and Recon v2.1 estimates of unobserved clonotypes. Generation probabilities were computed with OLGA for all TCRbeta clonotypes obtained by the gDNA method from a few donors. Not all clones reach the TCRdb copy of this immuneACCESS table, which keeps in-frame sequences only. Checked studies attribute under half of the gap to unresolved V genes and leave the rest unexplained. V, J and clone size are taken as reported in that table, and D and trimming were inferred from the DNA itself. The sample has about 1.1 million clones on record, 60% to 80% of them singletons. Roughly 0.9% of the sample belongs to the ten largest clones.

Spanning cysteine to phenylalanine, the CDR3 consists of 15 amino acids. The read is trimmed to its CDR3 DNA, 45 bases read in frame from base 1. The germline V gene supplies CDR1 SGHRS and CDR2 YFSETQ. What the authors observed across the whole study: Sharing across a few donors was observed for 5% to 6.5% of naive CD4, around 3.5% of naive CD8, 2% to 2.5% of memory CD4, and about 0.39% of memory CD8 clonotypes. Compared with non-shared clonotypes, clonotypes shared by all four sorted-subset donors had higher generation probabilities. Naive subsets generally had larger estimated clonotype richness than memory subsets. Even with the large sequencing depth, rarefaction of the sorted-subset datasets indicated that sequencing was incomplete. Pairwise subsampling led to the expectation that sequencing depth would affect the degree of clonotype sharing among donors. The small number of donors limited the genetic and exposure-history diversity represented. Sampling was limited to blood, and TCR repertoires in tissue likely differ from TCR repertoires in blood.

The chain links TRBV5-1 with TRBJ1-3, and 9 junctional nucleotides match TRBD1. This TCR was sampled from a man aged 18 to 30 in good health. Some clones in this sample may be carry-over from other donors' samples. Sequencing was carried out using memory CD4+ T cells from PBMCs. The cell subset or site label corresponds to: CD45RA-negative fraction. CDR3 loop: CASSLSGTGSRLLHF. The nucleotides are TGCGCCAGCAGCTTGAGTGGGACAGGGTCTCGATTATTACATTTT.